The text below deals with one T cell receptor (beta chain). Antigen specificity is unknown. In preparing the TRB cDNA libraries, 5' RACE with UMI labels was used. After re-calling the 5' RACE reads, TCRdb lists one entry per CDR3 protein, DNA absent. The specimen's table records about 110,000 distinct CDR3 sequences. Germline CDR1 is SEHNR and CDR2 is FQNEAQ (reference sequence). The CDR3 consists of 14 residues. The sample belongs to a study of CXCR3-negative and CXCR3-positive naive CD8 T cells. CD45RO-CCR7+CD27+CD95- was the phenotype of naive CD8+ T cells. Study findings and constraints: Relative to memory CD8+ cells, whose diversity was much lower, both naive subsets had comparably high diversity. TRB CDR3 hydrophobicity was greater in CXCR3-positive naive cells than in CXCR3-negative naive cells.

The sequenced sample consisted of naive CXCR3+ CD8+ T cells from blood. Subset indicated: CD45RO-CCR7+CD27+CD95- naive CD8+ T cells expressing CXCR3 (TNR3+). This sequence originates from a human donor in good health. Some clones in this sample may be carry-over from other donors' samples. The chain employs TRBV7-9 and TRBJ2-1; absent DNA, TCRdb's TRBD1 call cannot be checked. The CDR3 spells CASSSLPTGRKQFF.